These 4 T cell receptor beta chains were all obtained from the same sample, sequenced in a study of T cells in Graves' hyperthyroidism and ophthalmopathy. TCR beta CDR3 sequences were amplified from RNA transcripts. First-round RT-PCR of the TCR CDR3 relied on the HTBI primer set. TCRdb reprocessed the multiplex PCR reads with MiXCR, giving one entry per CDR3 protein. The sample lists 540,000 or so distinct CDR3 sequences; about a sixth were seen once. Sequenced sample: blood. These receptors all stem from a woman in her thirties with Graves' hyperthyroidism.

This clonotype has a count of ten or more. CDR3 coding DNA: TGTGCCACCAGCAGAGATGTGGGCGGGGTGACCTACGAGCAGTACTTC. As protein: CATSRDVGGVTYEQYF. The V gene is TRBV15, the J gene TRBJ2-7; possibly TRBD2 for D (6 bases). The CDR3 extends over 16 amino acids. CDR1 and CDR2 (germline): LNHNV, YYDKDF (reference sequence). V was shortened by 0 bases and J by 2 bases, with 14 bases between the two germline ends.

The sample holds many counts of this clonotype. This chain joins TRBV12-3 or TRBV12-4 and TRBJ2-7, with D unclear. Trimming removed 6 bases at V and 7 bases at J, with 22 bases between. This CDR3 spans 15 amino acids. Here the CDR3 DNA reads TGTGCCAGCAGGCACAAGGACCCGGGTTCTGATGAGCAGTACTTC. Residues: CASRHKDPGSDEQYF.

This sequence joins TRBV10-3 and TRBJ2-1, with TRBD2 identical over 11 bases. The V segment lost 0 bases and the J segment 6 bases; nucleotides outside the gene matches: 1. CDR1 is ENHRY and CDR2 is SYGVKD in the germline V gene. The CDR3 totals 15 residues. CDR3 region: CAISESSGRANEQFF. Written as DNA, the CDR3 is TGTGCCATCAGTGAGTCTAGCGGGAGGGCCAATGAGCAGTTCTTC.

The chain combines TRBV30 with TRBJ1-5, with D perhaps TRBD1 (6 bases). From germline, CDR1 is GTSNPN and CDR2 SVGIG (reference sequence). Trimming pared 5 bases from V and 3 bases from J, leaving 14 bases between. This CDR3 has 14 amino acids. CDR3 sequence reads: CAWEPGTLNQPQHF. The CDR3 DNA is TGTGCCTGGGAACCTGGGACACTCAATCAGCCCCAGCATTTT.